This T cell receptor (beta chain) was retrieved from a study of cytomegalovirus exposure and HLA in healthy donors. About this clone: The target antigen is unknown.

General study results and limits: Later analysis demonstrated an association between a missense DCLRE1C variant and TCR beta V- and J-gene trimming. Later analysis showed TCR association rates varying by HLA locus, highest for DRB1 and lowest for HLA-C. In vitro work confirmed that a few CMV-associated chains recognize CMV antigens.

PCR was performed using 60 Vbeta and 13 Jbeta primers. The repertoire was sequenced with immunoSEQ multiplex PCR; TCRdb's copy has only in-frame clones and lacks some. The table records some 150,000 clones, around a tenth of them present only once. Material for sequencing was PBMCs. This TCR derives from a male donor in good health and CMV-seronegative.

Written as DNA, the CDR3 is TGTGCCAGTAGGGGGGGGAATCAGCCCCAGCATTTT. Translation gives CASRGGNQPQHF. This chain connects TRBV19 to TRBJ1-5, with D possibly TRBD1 on 5 matching bases. The germline V gene encodes CDR1 LNHDA and CDR2 SQIVND (reference sequence). The length of the CDR3 is 12 residues. V lost 6 bases and J lost 4, with 7 bases in between.